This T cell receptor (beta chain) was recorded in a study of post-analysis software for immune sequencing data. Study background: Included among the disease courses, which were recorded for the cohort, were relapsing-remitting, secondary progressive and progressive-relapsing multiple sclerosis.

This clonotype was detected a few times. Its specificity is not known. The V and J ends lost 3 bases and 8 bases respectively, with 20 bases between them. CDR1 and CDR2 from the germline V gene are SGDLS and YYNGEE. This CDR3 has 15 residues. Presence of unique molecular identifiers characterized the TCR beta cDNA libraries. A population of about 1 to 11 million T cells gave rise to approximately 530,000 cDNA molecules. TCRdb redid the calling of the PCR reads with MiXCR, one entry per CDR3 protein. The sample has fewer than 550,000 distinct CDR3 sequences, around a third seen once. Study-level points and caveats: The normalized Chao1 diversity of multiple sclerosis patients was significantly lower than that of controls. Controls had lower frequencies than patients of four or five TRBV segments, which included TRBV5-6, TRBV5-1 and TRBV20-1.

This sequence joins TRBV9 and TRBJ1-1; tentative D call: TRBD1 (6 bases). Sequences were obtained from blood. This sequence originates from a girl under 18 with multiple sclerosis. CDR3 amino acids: CASSADSRANFEAFF. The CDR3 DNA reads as TGTGCCAGCAGCGCGGACAGCCGAGCGAACTTCGAAGCTTTCTTT.